The 21 T cell receptor beta chains listed next were all sequenced from one sample in a study of cytomegalovirus exposure and HLA in healthy donors. PCR used 60 Vbeta primers and 13 Jbeta primers. Data came from immunoSEQ multiplex PCR; TCRdb stores just in-frame clones and leaves some out. Here the sample spans 55,000 to 85,000 clones, over 60% being singletons. What was sequenced was PBMCs. The source is a woman in her 50s in good health and CMV-seronegative.

The gene calls are TRBV2 and TRBJ1-2; 7 bases are shared with TRBD1. V lost 6 bases, J lost 4 bases, and 2 bases stayed unmatched. The CDR3 has 12 amino acids. CDR1 SNHLY and CDR2 FYNNEI come from the germline V gene. The CDR3 coding sequence is TGTGCCAGCAGAACAGGGGCCTATGGCTACACCTTC. Protein product: CASRTGAYGYTF. Supplemented by reference TRBV2 and TRBJ1-2, the full variable domain reads EPEVTQTPSHQVTQMGQEVILRCVPISNHLYFYWYRQILGQKVEFLVSFYNNEISEKSEIFDDQFSVERPDGSNFTLKIRSTKLEDSAMYFCASRTGAYGYTFGSGTRLTVV.

This sequence joins TRBV7-9 and TRBJ2-7; 9 nucleotides match TRBD2. This CDR3 contains 15 residues. Looked up from germline, CDR1 is SEHNR and CDR2 is FQNEAQ (reference sequence). V shed 5 bases and J 1 base; nucleotides not matched to a gene: 6. CDR3 sequence (DNA): TGTGCCAGCAGCCACCCAAGCGGGGGGTCCTACGAGCAGTACTTC. As protein: CASSHPSGGSYEQYF.

This clone turned up a few times. The V gene is TRBV5-6, the J gene TRBJ2-2; D is unclear. The V end was cut by 4 bases, the J end by 7 bases, with 17 bases between. Germline lookup yields CDR1 SGHDT and CDR2 YYEEEE. This CDR3 contains 15 residues. The CDR3 nucleotides are TGTGCCAGCAGCCTGGAAAACCGCGGAGTCGGGGAGCTGTTTTTT. It codes for CASSLENRGVGELFF.

This chain's CDR3 is CASSTVSGWGGEETQYF. The DNA for the CDR3 is TGTGCCAGCAGCACAGTATCAGGGTGGGGCGGTGAAGAGACCCAGTACTTC. The chain links TRBV5-4 to TRBJ2-5; D is possibly TRBD1 (5 bases). V was clipped by 4 bases and J by 3 bases, with 22 bases between them. The germline CDR1 and CDR2 sequences are SGHNT and YYREEE (reference sequence). This CDR3 spans 17 amino acids.

This chain links TRBV5-4 with TRBJ2-7, with TRBD1 matching 7 bases. Looked up from germline, CDR1 is SGHNT and CDR2 is YYREEE (reference sequence). J lost 1 base, V lost 4 bases, and 5 bases had no gene match. The length of the CDR3 is 14 residues. The CDR3 region is CASSRTGESYEQYF. DNA of the CDR3: TGTGCCAGCAGCCGTACAGGGGAGTCCTACGAGCAGTACTTC.

The chain links TRBV11-3 to TRBJ2-7; D is possibly TRBD2 (5 bases). V was trimmed by 7 bases and J by 0 bases, leaving 13 bases between them. This CDR3 has 14 amino acids. Germline CDR1 SGHNT, CDR2 YENEEA. CDR3 coding DNA: TGTGCCAGCACCATTAGCGCGAGCTCCTACGAGCAGTACTTC. It yields the protein CASTISASSYEQYF. Supplemented by reference TRBV11-3 and TRBJ2-7, the full variable domain reads EAGVVQSPRYKIIEKKQPVAFWCNPISGHNTLYWYLQNLGQGPELLIRYENEEAVDDSQLPKDRFSAERLKGVDSTLKIQPAELGDSAVYLCASTISASSYEQYFGPGTRLTVT.

This clone came up a few times. The V call is TRBV29-1, the J call TRBJ1-5; a weak D match, TRBD1 (5 bases). Trimming left V 4 bases short and J 5 bases short, with 12 bases between. From germline, CDR1 is SQVTM and CDR2 ANQGSEA. This CDR3 is 13 amino acids long. The CDR3 spells CSVGDYRHQPQHF. The CDR3 coding sequence is TGCAGCGTTGGGGACTACCGGCATCAGCCCCAGCATTTT.

The rearrangement links TRBV2 to TRBJ2-6; D is uncertain. The CDR3 has 15 residues. V lost 1 base and J lost 2, with 6 bases in between. Looked up from germline, CDR1 is SNHLY and CDR2 is FYNNEI. In DNA form, the CDR3 reads TGTGCCAGCAGTGAAGTCGGAGCTGGGGCCAACGTCCTGACTTTC. Its translation: CASSEVGAGANVLTF.

In this sample, this clone turned up a few times. In DNA form, the CDR3 reads TGCGCCAGCAGCCAAGATCCCGGGATCAACCTCGGCTACACCTTC. Translating gives CASSQDPGINLGYTF. V and J are TRBV4-1 and TRBJ1-2; D uncertain. V was cut by 0 bases and J by 8 bases, with 16 bases left in between. Germline V lookup: CDR1 MGHRA, CDR2 YSYEKL. This CDR3 comprises 15 residues.

The chain employs TRBV29-1 and TRBJ1-1; 7 bases are a match to TRBD1. Per the germline V gene, CDR1 is SQVTM and CDR2 is ANQGSEA. CDR3 size: 12 residues. Trimming removed 4 bases from V and 7 bases from J; junction bases left unmatched: 6. The CDR3 loop is CSVVGPGGEAFF. The CDR3 region has the DNA TGCAGCGTTGTTGGTCCAGGGGGTGAAGCTTTCTTT.

With regard to this clone: The sample has other DNA sequences that encode this CDR3 too. This chain uses TRBV2 with TRBJ2-3; D not resolved. The V end was cut by 4 bases, the J end by 6 bases, with 8 bases between. The CDR3 contains 12 residues. The germline V gene has CDR1 SNHLY and CDR2 FYNNEI. The CDR3 loop reads CASSVLGDTQYF. The DNA for the CDR3 is TGTGCCAGCAGTGTACTCGGGGATACGCAGTATTTT.

The genes are TRBV5-1 and TRBJ2-7, with 7 positions matching TRBD2. CDR3 length: 15 amino acids. Germline assignment: CDR1 SGHRS and CDR2 YFSETQ. V lost 0 bases, J lost 4 bases, and 7 bases stayed unmatched. DNA of the CDR3: TGCGCCAGCAGCTTGGAACCTAGCGGATCATACGAGCAGTACTTC. Translation: CASSLEPSGSYEQYF.

The CDR3 DNA reads TGCAGTGCCCAAAGGGGAGAAAAACTGTTTTTT. It translates to CSAQRGEKLFF. This sequence joins TRBV20-1 and TRBJ1-4; TRBD1 might be the D (5 bases). V gave up 6 bases and J gave up 8 bases, with 10 bases separating them. CDR1 and CDR2 (germline): DFQATT, SNEGSKA (reference sequence). This CDR3 spans 11 amino acids.

This clone has just a few counts. V is TRBV29-1 and J is TRBJ2-2; the D gene is possibly TRBD1 (5 bases). CDR1 SQVTM and CDR2 ANQGSEA come from the germline V gene. The V end was cut by 2 bases, the J end by 4 bases, with 17 bases between. CDR3 length: 16 amino acids. The DNA for the CDR3 is TGCAGCGTTGAAAAGGTGGGGCGAAGAAGCACCGGGGAGCTGTTTTTT. It specifies CSVEKVGRRSTGELFF.

This clone has only one observation. The chain joins TRBV7-9 to TRBJ1-2; D gene uncertain. Looked up from germline, CDR1 is SEHNR and CDR2 is FQNEAQ (reference sequence). Trimming took 5 bases from V and 3 from J, leaving 10 bases between them. The CDR3 is 13 amino acids. The CDR3 region is CASSLPSDYGYTF. The CDR3 bases are TGTGCCAGCAGCCTCCCCAGCGACTATGGCTACACCTTC.

The gene calls are TRBV28 and TRBJ2-3; the match to TRBD2 covers 12 bases. With V trimmed by 3 bases and J by 0 bases, 4 bases remained unmatched. Germline V gene data show CDR1 as MDHEN and CDR2 as SYDVKM. The CDR3 spans 17 residues. CDR3 residues: CASSFRTSGTSTDTQYF. The CDR3 coding sequence is TGTGCCAGCAGTTTCAGGACTAGCGGGACTAGCACAGATACGCAGTATTTT.

V usage is TRBV15 and J usage is TRBJ2-5; no clear D. There are 15 residues in the CDR3. The germline CDR1 and CDR2 sequences are LNHNV and YYDKDF (reference sequence). The ends were cut back, 0 bases at V and 5 bases at J, with 13 bases in the middle. Here the CDR3 DNA reads TGTGCCACCAGCAGAGATGGCCGAAATGGCGAGACCCAGTACTTC. It encodes CATSRDGRNGETQYF.

This sequence joins TRBV11-3 and TRBJ2-7, with TRBD1 matching over 9 bases. CDR1 and CDR2 from the germline V gene are SGHNT and YENEEA. Trimming cost V 4 bases and J 1 base; bases outside gene matches: 5. CDR3 length equals 15 residues. Written as DNA, the CDR3 is TGTGCCAGCAGCTCCGGACAGGGGCTTTCCTACGAGCAGTACTTC. It translates to CASSSGQGLSYEQYF.

The table lists this clone with a few counts. The chain combines TRBV2 with TRBJ1-4; D perhaps matches TRBD1 (6 bases). Looked up from germline, CDR1 is SNHLY and CDR2 is FYNNEI. The CDR3 contains 15 residues. V was shortened by 2 bases and J by 7 bases, with 14 bases between the two germline ends. The chain's CDR3 is CASSERRGLGEKLFF. In DNA form, the CDR3 reads TGTGCCAGCAGTGAACGCAGGGGTTTAGGTGAAAAACTGTTTTTT.

In its sample, this clone was seen a few times. This chain connects TRBV29-1 to TRBJ2-7, with D perhaps TRBD1 (6 bases). Germline V lookup: CDR1 SQVTM, CDR2 ANQGSEA. The CDR3 has 15 amino acids. Trimming stripped 7 bases from V and 2 bases from J, with 21 bases between. The CDR3 reads CSDLIARTAAYEQYF. The DNA of the CDR3 is TGCAGCGACCTAATCGCCCGGACAGCAGCCTACGAGCAGTACTTC.

The chain is built from TRBV28 and TRBJ1-5, with D possibly matching TRBD1 (5 bases). Germline loops: CDR1 MDHEN, CDR2 SYDVKM. This CDR3 has 16 amino acids. The V end lost 5 bases, the J end lost 0 bases, and 14 bases lay between the germline ends. This CDR3 is CASSPTGEASNQPQHF. In DNA, the CDR3 is TGTGCCAGCAGTCCCACGGGGGAGGCTAGCAATCAGCCCCAGCATTTT.